This T cell receptor (beta chain) was captured in a study of T cells after yellow fever vaccination. TCRdb used MiXCR to reprocess the 5' RACE reads, holding one entry per CDR3 protein. Found here are roughly 500,000 distinct CDR3 sequences, 19% of them singletons; the top ten hold roughly an eighth. This clonotype was found a few times. The ends were cut back, 1 base at V and 7 bases at J, with 14 bases in the middle. The CDR3 sequence is 15 residues long. CDR1 SGHKS and CDR2 YYEKEE come from the germline V gene (reference sequence). V gene TRBV5-5 combines with J gene TRBJ2-2; the D call may be TRBD1 or TRBD2 (5 bases each). Material: PBMCs, obtained 15 days after the yellow fever booster vaccination. The TCR originated in a man younger than 45 who received the YFV17D yellow fever vaccine. The DNA for the CDR3 is TGTGCCAGCAGCTTGAACTCAGGGACGGGCGGGGAGCTGTTTTTT. As protein: CASSLNSGTGGELFF.